This TCR beta chain was identified in a study of T-cell reconstitution after alpha-beta-depleted transplantation in children. Study results and limitations: It was newly produced T cells that mostly accounted for T-cell counts and diversity one year after transplant. Alpha-beta T cells about two months after transplant reportedly derived from several hundred expanded graft clones. Recipient T cells and thymic progenitors that survived gave rise to the high TCRbeta diversity observed at day 60 in some patients.

Regarding this clonotype: Its target is unknown.

The CDR3 covers 15 residues. The ends were cut back, 0 bases at V and 8 bases at J, with 14 bases in the middle. Germline V gives CDR1 SGHRS, CDR2 YFSETQ. Unique molecular identifiers were incorporated into the prepared TCRbeta library. TCRdb called the PCR reads again in MiXCR, with one record for every CDR3 protein. Here the sample spans a few hundred thousand distinct CDR3 sequences, over 20% being singletons. This TCR was recovered from a boy less than two years old with Wiskott-Aldrich syndrome, due to receive a stem cell transplant. Source: PBMCs, taken before TCRalphabeta/CD19-depleted stem cell transplant. The chain joins TRBV5-1 to TRBJ1-4, with no clear D. The CDR3 loop is CASSLDSSSREKLFF. For the CDR3, the DNA is TGCGCCAGCAGCTTGGATTCGTCAAGCCGGGAAAAACTGTTTTTT.